Below, 15 T cell receptor beta chains from the same sample are listed, as sequenced in a study of shared clonotypes between healthy human individuals. This table comes from immunoSEQ multiplex PCR, and its TCRdb copy is limited to in-frame clones, with some not included. This table has 2 million to 3 million clones, roughly 93% appearing once. The sample comprised naive CD4+ T cells from PBMCs. Subset given: CD45RA+ positively selected. The receptors shown here come from a man aged 18 to 30 in good health. Some clones in this sample may be carry-over from other donors' samples.

This clone was seen a single time. This chain connects TRBV12-5 to TRBJ1-1, with D unclear. The CDR3 contains 13 residues. Deletions cut 1 base from V and 5 bases from J, with 8 bases between. Germline V gene lookup returns CDR1 LGHNT and CDR2 FRNRAP. The CDR3 DNA reads as TGTGCTAGTGGTTTGGCTATGGGGACTGAAGCTTTCTTT. Translated: CASGLAMGTEAFF.

This clone was seen only once. This chain uses TRBV5-1 with TRBJ2-1; 8 bases agree with TRBD1. This CDR3 is built from 14 residues. V shed 4 bases, J shed 7 bases, and the junction held 7 bases outside the gene matches. CDR1 is SGHRS, CDR2 YFSETQ, per germline. The chain's CDR3 is CASSPRTGSNEQFF. The CDR3 DNA is TGCGCCAGCAGCCCAAGGACAGGGTCGAATGAGCAGTTCTTC.

This sequence joins TRBV5-1 and TRBJ2-1; 14 nucleotides match TRBD2. Germline values: CDR1 SGHRS, CDR2 YFSETQ. V trimming: 4 bases; J trimming: 10 bases; junction bases outside the gene matches: 7. The CDR3 totals 15 residues. DNA of the CDR3: TGCGCCAGCAGCCGACTAGCGGGAGGGCCAGAGGAGCAGTTCTTC. Protein sequence: CASSRLAGGPEEQFF.

J is TRBJ1-1 and V is TRBV6-1, with 9 bases that match TRBD1. The length of the CDR3 is 14 residues. V lost 10 bases, J lost 1 base, and 7 bases stayed unmatched. Germline V gene data show CDR1 as MNHNS and CDR2 as SASEGT. CDR3 DNA: TGTGCCACCTTTCGACAGGGGGGGAACACTGAAGCTTTCTTT. Protein product: CATFRQGGNTEAFF.

The CDR3 here is CASSRPSRGADTIYF. CDR3 coding DNA: TGTGCCAGCAGCAGACCTTCGAGAGGGGCAGACACCATATATTTT. The rearrangement links TRBV7-9 to TRBJ1-3, with D possibly being TRBD1 (5 bases). The CDR3 is made up of 15 amino acids. The ends were cut back, 5 bases at V and 8 bases at J, with 19 bases in the middle. CDR1 and CDR2 from the germline V gene are SEHNR and FQNEAQ (reference sequence).

CDR3 coding DNA: TGTGCCAGCAGCCCGGGGGACAGGAGATCTTACGAGCAGTACTTC. Amino acid sequence: CASSPGDRRSYEQYF. The J gene is TRBJ2-5, the V gene TRBV5-4; 8 nucleotides line up with TRBD1. Matching the DNA end better, TRBJ2-7 makes the J call doubtful. Germline V CDR1 and CDR2: SGHNT, YYREEE (reference sequence). The CDR3 is 15 amino acids.

V is TRBV7-2 and J is TRBJ2-5, with D unclear. Trimming cost V 3 bases and J 5 bases, with 4 bases left between them. CDR3 size: 11 residues. CDR1 and CDR2 from the germline V gene are SGHTA and FQGNSA. The CDR3 protein is CASSFWETQYF. DNA for the CDR3: TGTGCCAGCAGCTTTTGGGAGACCCAGTACTTC.

The chain has TRBV7-9 and TRBJ1-4, with D perhaps TRBD1 (5 bases). CDR1 is SEHNR, CDR2 FQNEAQ, per germline (reference sequence). The V and J ends lost 5 bases and 7 bases respectively, with 14 bases between them. This CDR3 contains 14 residues. CDR3 DNA: TGTGCCAGCAGCCACAGTGATAGGGGTGAAAAACTGTTTTTT. Amino acid sequence: CASSHSDRGEKLFF.

This clone was detected only a few times. Additional DNA sequences in this sample encode the identical CDR3. The chain joins TRBV7-2 to TRBJ1-5; tentative D call: TRBD1 (5 bases). Germline CDR1 is SGHTA and CDR2 is FQGNSA. The ends were cut back, 1 base at V and 4 bases at J, with 8 bases in the middle. This CDR3 has 14 amino acids. Written as DNA, the CDR3 is TGTGCCAGCAGCTTAGTTGCAGGGAATCAGCCCCAGCATTTT. It translates to CASSLVAGNQPQHF.

The chain is built from TRBV15 and TRBJ2-1; D is unclear. Trimming shortened V by 3 bases and J by 10 bases, and 7 bases separated the two germline ends. Germline CDR1 LNHNV, CDR2 YYDKDF (reference sequence). The CDR3 contains 11 residues. CDR3 in DNA: TGTGCCACCAGCAGGGCCCAAGAGCAGTTCTTC. Translated, it gives CATSRAQEQFF.

This clone was recorded once. The rearrangement links TRBV18 to TRBJ2-1; a possible D gene is TRBD2 (6 bases). Per the germline V gene, CDR1 is KGHSH and CDR2 is LQKENI. V shed 3 bases and J shed 9 bases, with 12 bases lying between them. CDR3 length: 13 residues. In nucleotides, the CDR3 is TGTGCCAGCTCACCCCGGAGGGCCGGTGAGCAGTTCTTC. Protein sequence: CASSPRRAGEQFF. Complete variable domain (other parts from reference TRBV18 and TRBJ2-1): NAGVMQNPRHLVRRRGQEARLRCSPMKGHSHVYWYRQLPEEGLKFMVYLQKENIIDESGMPKERFSAEFPKEGPSILRIQQVVRGDSAAYFCASSPRRAGEQFFGPGTRLTVL.

This clone was observed a single time. This chain links TRBV19 with TRBJ1-2, with TRBD1 matching over 7 bases. CDR3 length: 15 residues. From germline, CDR1 is LNHDA and CDR2 SQIVND (reference sequence). After removal of 3 bases from V and 2 bases from J, the junction contained 6 bases not matched to a gene. The CDR3 DNA sequence: TGTGCCAGTAGTATTACGGGACAGAAAAACTATGGCTACACCTTC. Translated, it gives CASSITGQKNYGYTF.

The rearrangement links TRBV10-3 to TRBJ1-5; possibly TRBD1 for D (5 bases). Germline V gives CDR1 ENHRY, CDR2 SYGVKD. Trimming removed 8 bases from V and 0 bases from J, with 8 bases in between. The CDR3 contains 13 residues. The DNA of the CDR3 is TGTGCCATCCGAGGGGATAGCAATCAGCCCCAGCATTTT. Translated: CAIRGDSNQPQHF.

Details on this clone: The same CDR3 is also encoded by other DNA sequences in this sample. The V gene is TRBV9, the J gene TRBJ2-7; 10 nucleotides align to TRBD2. The CDR3 runs to 15 residues. With V trimmed by 2 bases and J by 5 bases, 7 bases remained unmatched. CDR1 and CDR2 (germline): SGDLS, YYNGEE. The CDR3 spells CASSVGLAGAHEQYF. Here the CDR3 DNA reads TGTGCCAGCAGCGTGGGGCTAGCGGGAGCCCACGAGCAGTACTTC.

CDR3 sequence reads: CAWRTSGWDEQYF. In DNA, the CDR3 is TGTGCCTGGAGGACTAGCGGGTGGGACGAGCAGTACTTC. The chain is built from TRBV30 and TRBJ2-7, with 10 bases aligning to TRBD2. The V segment lost 3 bases and the J segment 5 bases; nucleotides outside the gene matches: 4. Germline CDR1 is GTSNPN and CDR2 is SVGIG (reference sequence). This CDR3 comprises 13 residues.